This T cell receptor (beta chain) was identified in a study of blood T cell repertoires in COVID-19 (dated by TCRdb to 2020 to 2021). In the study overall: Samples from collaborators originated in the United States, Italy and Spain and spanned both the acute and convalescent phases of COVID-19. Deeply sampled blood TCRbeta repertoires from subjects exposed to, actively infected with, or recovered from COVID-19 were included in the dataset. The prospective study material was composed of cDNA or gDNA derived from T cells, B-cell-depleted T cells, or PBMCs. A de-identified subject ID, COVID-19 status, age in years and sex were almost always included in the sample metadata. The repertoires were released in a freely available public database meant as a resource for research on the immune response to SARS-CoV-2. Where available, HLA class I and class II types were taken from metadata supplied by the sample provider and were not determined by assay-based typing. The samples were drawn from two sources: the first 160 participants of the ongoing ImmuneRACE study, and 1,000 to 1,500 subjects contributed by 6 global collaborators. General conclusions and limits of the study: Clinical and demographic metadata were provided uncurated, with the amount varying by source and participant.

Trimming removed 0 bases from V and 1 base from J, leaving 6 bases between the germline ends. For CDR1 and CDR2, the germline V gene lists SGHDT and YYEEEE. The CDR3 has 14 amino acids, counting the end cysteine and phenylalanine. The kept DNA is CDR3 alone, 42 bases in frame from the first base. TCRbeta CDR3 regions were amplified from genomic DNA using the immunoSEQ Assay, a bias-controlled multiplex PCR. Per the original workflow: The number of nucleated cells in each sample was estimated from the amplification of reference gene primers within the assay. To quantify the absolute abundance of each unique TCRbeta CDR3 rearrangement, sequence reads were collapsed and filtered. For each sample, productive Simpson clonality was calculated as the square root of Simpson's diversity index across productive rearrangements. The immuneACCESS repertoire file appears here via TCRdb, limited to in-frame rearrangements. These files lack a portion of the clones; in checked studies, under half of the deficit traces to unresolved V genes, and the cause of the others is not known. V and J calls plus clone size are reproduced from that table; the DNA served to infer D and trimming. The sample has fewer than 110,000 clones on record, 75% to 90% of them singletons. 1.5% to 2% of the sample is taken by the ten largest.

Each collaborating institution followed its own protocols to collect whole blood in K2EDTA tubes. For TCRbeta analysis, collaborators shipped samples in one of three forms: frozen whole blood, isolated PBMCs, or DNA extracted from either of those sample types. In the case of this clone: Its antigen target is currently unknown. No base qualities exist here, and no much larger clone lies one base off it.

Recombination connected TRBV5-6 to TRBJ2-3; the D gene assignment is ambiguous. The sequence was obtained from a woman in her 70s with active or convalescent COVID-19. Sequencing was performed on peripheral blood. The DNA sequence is TGTGCCAGCAGCTTGGGGTCGGGCACAGATACGCAGTATTTT. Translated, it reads CASSLGSGTDTQYF.